This is a list of T cell receptor beta chains from one sample in a study of T cells in Graves' hyperthyroidism and ophthalmopathy. TCRdb reanalysed the multiplex PCR reads using MiXCR and keeps one entry per CDR3 protein. The sample includes approximately 380,000 distinct CDR3 sequences, over 15% seen only once; the top ten take about 3.5%. Sequenced sample: blood. The receptors derive from a woman under 30 with Graves' hyperthyroidism. Each CDR3 is given with its conserved first and last residue.

CDR3aa: CATSRDLLRLAGETQYF; len: 17; j_gene: TRBJ2-5; v_gene: TRBV15
CDR3aa: CATSRESNEQFF; len: 12; j_gene: TRBJ2-1; v_gene: TRBV15
CDR3aa: CASSFGHAGALGEQYF; len: 16; j_gene: TRBJ2-7; v_gene: TRBV5-1
CDR3aa: CSARITGQETQYF; len: 13; j_gene: TRBJ2-5; v_gene: TRBV20-1
CDR3aa: CATSRDMGRGSYEQYF; len: 16; j_gene: TRBJ2-7; v_gene: TRBV15
CDR3aa: CASSALTDVWSSYEQYF; len: 17; j_gene: TRBJ2-7; v_gene: TRBV6-1
CDR3aa: CATSVGRGGDQETQYF; len: 16; j_gene: TRBJ2-5; v_gene: TRBV24-1
CDR3aa: CASSPPGRNTEAFF; len: 14; j_gene: TRBJ1-1; v_gene: TRBV18
CDR3aa: CASSSWTGGGEAFF; len: 14; j_gene: TRBJ1-1; v_gene: TRBV7-8
CDR3aa: CASSLERSNTEAFF; len: 14; j_gene: TRBJ1-1; v_gene: TRBV27
CDR3aa: CASSLGTSGVRETQYF; len: 16; j_gene: TRBJ2-5; v_gene: TRBV11-2
CDR3aa: CASSLWASGGARAQYF; len: 16; j_gene: TRBJ2-5; v_gene: TRBV7-2
CDR3aa: CSAGTGVDPETQYF; len: 14; j_gene: TRBJ2-5; v_gene: TRBV20-1
CDR3aa: CASSPQGTAFF; len: 11; j_gene: TRBJ1-1; v_gene: TRBV18
CDR3aa: CASSLSGLESNQPQHF; len: 16; j_gene: TRBJ1-5; v_gene: TRBV12-3/TRBV12-4
CDR3aa: CASSQAGSNQPQHF; len: 14; j_gene: TRBJ1-5; v_gene: TRBV3-1
CDR3aa: CASSLMGQGKTYGYTF; len: 16; j_gene: TRBJ1-2; v_gene: TRBV28